This T cell receptor (beta chain) was observed in a study of cytomegalovirus exposure and HLA in healthy donors. A multiplex PCR was run with 60 Vbeta primers and 13 Jbeta primers. Per the original methods: Tens of millions of unique TCR beta chains, roughly 11 million of them shared, were counted by a later analysis. The repertoire was sequenced with immunoSEQ multiplex PCR; TCRdb's copy has only in-frame clones and lacks some. V, J and clone size are those of that table, while D and trimming were read from the DNA. The sample contains over 150,000 clones, approximately 80% of which appear only once. In the case of this clone: Antigen: not known.

This CDR3 is 13 amino acids long. The V gene lost 2 bases and the J gene lost 1 base, with 5 bases spanning the gap. Germline V gene data show CDR1 as MRHNA and CDR2 as SNTAGT. Study outcomes and limitations: Rarity marked most TCR sequences, yet some public TCRs occurred in many donors. In a later analysis, DRB1 alleles had the most associated TCRs; HLA-C alleles the fewest.

This chain connects TRBV6-4 to TRBJ1-1, with D hard to call. This TCR came from a woman between 40 and 50 years old in good health and CMV-seropositive. The sequenced sample consisted of PBMCs. CDR3 amino acids: CASSDRENTEAFF. In DNA form, the CDR3 reads TGTGCCAGCAGTGACCGGGAGAACACTGAAGCTTTCTTT.